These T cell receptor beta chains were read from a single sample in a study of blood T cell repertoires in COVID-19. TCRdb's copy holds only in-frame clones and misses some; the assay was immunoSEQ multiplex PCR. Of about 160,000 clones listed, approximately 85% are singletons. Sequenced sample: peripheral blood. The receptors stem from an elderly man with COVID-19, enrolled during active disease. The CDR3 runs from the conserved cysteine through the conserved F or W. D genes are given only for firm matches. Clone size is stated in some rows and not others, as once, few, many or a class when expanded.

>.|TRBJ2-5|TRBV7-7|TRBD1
CASSPPGQKETQYF
TGTGCCAGCAGCCCACCGGGACAGAAAGAGACCCAGTACTTC
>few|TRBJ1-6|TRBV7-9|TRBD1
CASSQGTGVEALHF
TGTGCCAGCAGCCAGGGGACAGGGGTGGAAGCCCTCCACTTT
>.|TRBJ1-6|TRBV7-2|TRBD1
CASSWWPGGDSPLHF
TGTGCCAGCAGCTGGTGGCCAGGGGGCGATTCACCCCTCCACTTT
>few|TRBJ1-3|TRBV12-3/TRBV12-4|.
CASSFLMGNTIYF
TGTGCCAGCAGTTTCCTTATGGGCAACACCATATATTTT
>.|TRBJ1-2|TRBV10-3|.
CAISRRGNDYGYTF
TGTGCCATCAGTAGGAGGGGAAATGACTATGGCTACACCTTC
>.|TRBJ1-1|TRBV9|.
CASSAGGLGTEAFF
TGTGCCAGCAGCGCTGGGGGCCTCGGGACTGAAGCTTTCTTT
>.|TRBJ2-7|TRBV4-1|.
CASSQASVWQSAYEQYF
TGCGCCAGCAGCCAAGCGAGCGTGTGGCAGTCCGCCTACGAGCAGTACTTC
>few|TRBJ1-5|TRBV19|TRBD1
CASTRGPGNQPQHF
TGTGCCAGTACTAGGGGGCCTGGCAATCAGCCCCAGCATTTT
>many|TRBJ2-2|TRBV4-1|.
CASSQGSWNTGELFF
TGCGCCAGCAGCCAGGGGAGCTGGAACACCGGGGAGCTGTTTTTT
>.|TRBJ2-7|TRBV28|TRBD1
CASSIGTDIAYEQYF
TGTGCCAGCAGTATCGGGACAGACATTGCCTACGAGCAGTACTTC
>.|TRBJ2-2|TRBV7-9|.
CASGTGTSNTGELFF
TGTGCCAGCGGAACCGGGACATCTAACACCGGGGAGCTGTTTTTT
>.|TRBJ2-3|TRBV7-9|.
CASSLWLVSTDTQYF
TGTGCCAGCAGCTTATGGCTCGTAAGCACAGATACGCAGTATTTT
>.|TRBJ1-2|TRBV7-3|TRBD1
CASRSGTGEDYGYTF
TGTGCCAGCAGGTCCGGGACAGGGGAGGACTATGGCTACACCTTC
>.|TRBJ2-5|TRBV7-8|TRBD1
CASSPNRGLGETQYF
TGTGCCAGCAGTCCGAACAGGGGGCTTGGGGAGACCCAGTACTTC
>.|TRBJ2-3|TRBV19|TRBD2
CASSPLAGITDTQYF
TGTGCCAGTAGCCCACTAGCGGGGATCACAGATACGCAGTATTTT
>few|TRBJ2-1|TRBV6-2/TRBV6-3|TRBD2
CASSYIRLAGGSVYNEQFF
TGTGCCAGCAGCTATATACGACTAGCGGGGGGTTCGGTCTACAATGAGCAGTTCTTC
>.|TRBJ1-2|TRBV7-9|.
CASSLDDSGLYGYTF
TGTGCCAGCAGCTTAGACGACAGCGGGTTATATGGCTACACCTTC
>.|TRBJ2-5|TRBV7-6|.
CASSFGGGAETQYF
TGTGCCAGCAGCTTTGGTGGGGGCGCAGAGACCCAGTACTTC
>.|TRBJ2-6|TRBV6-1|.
CASSEGPNVLTF
TGTGCCAGCAGTGAGGGCCCCAATGTCCTGACTTTC
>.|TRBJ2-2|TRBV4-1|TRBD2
CASSQTSGGAKTAGELFF
TGCGCCAGCAGCCAGACTAGCGGGGGGGCCAAAACGGCCGGGGAGCTGTTTTTT
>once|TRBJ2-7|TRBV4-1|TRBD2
CASSQDPGLAGVGDEQYF
TGCGCCAGCAGCCAAGATCCCGGGCTAGCGGGGGTTGGGGACGAGCAGTACTTC
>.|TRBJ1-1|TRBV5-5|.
CASSPYQNTEAFF
TGTGCCAGCAGCCCCTACCAGAACACTGAAGCTTTCTTT
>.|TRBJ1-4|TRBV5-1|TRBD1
CASSLGQGSEKLFF
TGCGCCAGCAGCTTGGGACAGGGGTCGGAAAAACTGTTTTTT
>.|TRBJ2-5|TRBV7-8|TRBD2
CASSTLAGGQETQYF
TGTGCCAGCAGCACCCTAGCGGGGGGGCAAGAGACCCAGTACTTC
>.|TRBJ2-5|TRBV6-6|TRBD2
CASRTSGAQETQYF
TGTGCCAGCAGGACTAGCGGGGCACAAGAGACCCAGTACTTC
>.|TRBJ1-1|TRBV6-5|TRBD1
CASIVGQGVSTEAFF
TGTGCCAGCATTGTTGGACAGGGAGTCTCCACTGAAGCTTTCTTT
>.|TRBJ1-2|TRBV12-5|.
CASSRGDYGYTF
TGTGCTAGTTCGCGGGGTGACTATGGCTACACCTTC
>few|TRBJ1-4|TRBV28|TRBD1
CASSFRTGVIEKLFF
TGTGCCAGCAGTTTCAGGACAGGGGTTATTGAAAAACTGTTTTTT
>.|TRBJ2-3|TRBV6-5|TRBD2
CASTKAGGLTDTQYF
TGTGCCAGTACTAAAGCGGGGGGGCTGACAGATACGCAGTATTTT
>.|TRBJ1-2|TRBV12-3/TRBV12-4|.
CASSLGGGFGYTF
TGTGCCAGCAGTTTAGGAGGGGGATTTGGCTACACCTTC
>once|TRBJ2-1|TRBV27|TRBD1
CASSPRDRGLNNEQFF
TGTGCCAGCAGTCCTAGGGACAGGGGGCTTAACAATGAGCAGTTCTTC
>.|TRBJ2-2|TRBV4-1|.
CASSLDTNTGELFF
TGCGCCAGCAGCCTAGACACAAACACCGGGGAGCTGTTTTTT
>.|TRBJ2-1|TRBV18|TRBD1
CASSPGTGRHEQFF
TGTGCCAGCTCACCCGGGACAGGGAGGCATGAGCAGTTCTTC
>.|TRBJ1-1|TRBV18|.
CASSPRGGDTEAFF
TGTGCCAGCTCACCTAGGGGGGGAGACACTGAAGCTTTCTTT
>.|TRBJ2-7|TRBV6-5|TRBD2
CAISSGGLYEQYF
TGTGCCATCTCTAGCGGGGGACTTTACGAGCAGTACTTC
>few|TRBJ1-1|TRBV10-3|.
CATSRGMNTEAFF
TGTGCCACCTCTCGCGGGATGAACACTGAAGCTTTCTTT
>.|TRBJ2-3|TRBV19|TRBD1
CASSHQGADTQYF
TGTGCCAGTAGTCATCAGGGGGCAGATACGCAGTATTTT
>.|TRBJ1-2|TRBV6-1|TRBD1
CASSETGVYGYTF
TGTGCCAGCAGTGAAACAGGGGTTTATGGCTACACCTTC
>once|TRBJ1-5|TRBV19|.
CASRLRGWNQPQHF
TGTGCCAGTAGACTCCGGGGTTGGAATCAGCCCCAGCATTTT
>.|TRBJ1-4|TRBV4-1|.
CASSQDAGQGSREKLFF
TGCGCCAGCAGCCAAGACGCTGGCCAGGGGAGTCGTGAAAAACTGTTTTTT
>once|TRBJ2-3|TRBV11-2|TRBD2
CASSLEGGGASDTQYF
TGTGCCAGCAGCTTAGAGGGCGGGGGGGCCTCAGATACGCAGTATTTT
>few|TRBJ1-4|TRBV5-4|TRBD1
CASSFGGTGVNEKLFF
TGTGCCAGCAGCTTTGGGGGGACAGGAGTTAATGAAAAACTGTTTTTT
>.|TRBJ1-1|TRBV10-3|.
CAISESTGEAFF
TGTGCCATCAGTGAGTCGACAGGCGAAGCTTTCTTT
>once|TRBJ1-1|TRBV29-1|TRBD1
CSVPGTALNTEAFF
TGCAGCGTCCCCGGGACAGCCCTGAACACTGAAGCTTTCTTT
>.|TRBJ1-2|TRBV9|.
CASSVEGGNYGYTF
TGTGCCAGCAGCGTGGAGGGAGGAAACTATGGCTACACCTTC
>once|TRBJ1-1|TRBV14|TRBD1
CASSPWTGDTEAFF
TGTGCCAGCAGCCCTTGGACAGGGGACACTGAAGCTTTCTTT